This T cell receptor beta chain is from a study of cytomegalovirus exposure and HLA in healthy donors. Study-level results: The study labeled 180 or so TCR beta chains cytomegalovirus-associated. Through in vitro validation, a few CMV-associated chains were shown to be specific for CMV antigens. The finding came from a later analysis; first-cohort TCR clusters tended to co-occur in the 95 to 150 validation repertoires. The classifier, whose performance was assessed in both the original and validation cohorts, reportedly diagnosed cytomegalovirus status with high specificity and sensitivity.

For this clone: Its antigen remains unidentified.

Profiled with immunoSEQ multiplex PCR; TCRdb holds only in-frame clones, not every one. Among 120,000 or so clones listed, around nine tenths were seen once. Trimming cost V 11 bases and J 4 bases, with 23 bases left between them. CDR3 length: 15 amino acids. The germline V gene has CDR1 ENHRY and CDR2 SYGVKD. Sequencing was done on a sample of PBMCs. This clonotype was sampled from a woman aged 30 to 39 in good health and CMV-seropositive. The chain joins TRBV10-3 to TRBJ1-2, with D possibly TRBD1 on 5 matching bases. This chain's CDR3 is CASLPRDSGSYGYTF. CDR3 nucleotide sequence: TGTGCCTCTCTTCCCCGGGACTCAGGGTCCTATGGCTACACCTTC.